The subject of this entry is one T cell receptor beta chain. Antigen: not known. The sample is drawn from a study of shared clonotypes between healthy human individuals. CDR1 and CDR2 from the germline V gene are PRHDT and FYEKMQ (reference sequence). Unmatched junction bases numbered 9, after V lost 5 bases and J lost 2 bases. The CDR3 spans 17 residues. CD45RO-negative cells were positively selected for CCR7, leaving out terminally differentiated effector memory CD45RA+ cells. Findings and caveats of the study: Sharing across a few donors was seen in roughly 5.2% of naive CD4 clonotypes.

Sequencing was performed with immunoSEQ multiplex PCR; in TCRdb, only in-frame clones are kept and a portion is missing. The data hold about 820,000 clones, with about 91% observed a single time. The TCR comes from a man younger than 45 in good health. This chain uses TRBV13 with TRBJ2-6; 7 nucleotides align to TRBD1. What was sequenced was naive CD8+ T cells sorted from blood. The CDR3 nucleotides read TGTGCCAGCAGCCCCGGACAGGCGGGCCCTGGGGCCAACGTCCTGACTTTC. Residues: CASSPGQAGPGANVLTF.